Following are 8 T cell receptor beta chains from one sample sequenced in a study of T cells after yellow fever vaccination. TCRdb reanalysed the 5' RACE reads using MiXCR and keeps one entry per CDR3 protein. The data hold about 630,000 distinct CDR3 sequences, with around an eighth observed a single time. Specimen: PBMCs, collected on the day of the yellow fever booster vaccination. The receptor source for this set is a man between 25 and 39 years old who received the YFV17D yellow fever vaccine.

The sample holds a few counts of this clonotype. The chain recombines TRBV20-1 with TRBJ2-2, with 9 bases that match TRBD1. V shed 5 bases, J shed 4 bases, and the junction held 8 bases outside the gene matches. The CDR3 contains 15 residues. Looked up from germline, CDR1 is DFQATT and CDR2 is SNEGSKA (reference sequence). CDR3 bases: TGCAGTGCTCGCCCGGGACAGGGTGGCACCGGGGAGCTGTTTTTT. Residues: CSARPGQGGTGELFF.

This chain links TRBV5-6 with TRBJ2-3; TRBD2 matches at 11 bases. CDR1 is SGHDT and CDR2 is YYEEEE in the germline V gene. The CDR3 runs 16 residues. The J segment lost 4 bases and the V segment lost 0 bases, leaving 4 bases of the junction unmatched. The CDR3 DNA follows: TGTGCCAGCAGCTTGGTTACTAGCGGGAGAGCAGATACGCAGTATTTT. Its protein is CASSLVTSGRADTQYF.

In this sample, this clonotype turned up a few times. The junction and the germline gene differ at one end; a read error may be behind it. The rearrangement joins TRBV11-2 to TRBJ2-1; the match to TRBD2 covers 8 bases. The CDR3 totals 14 residues. CDR1 is SGHAT and CDR2 is FQNNGV in the germline V gene. The chain's CDR3 is CASSTNRGPSGYLF. In DNA, the CDR3 is TGTGCCAGCAGCACCAATCGGGGGCCTAGCGGGTACCTCTTC.

This clonotype has only a few counts. The chain has TRBV7-2 and TRBJ2-3; no clear D gene. CDR3 length equals 13 residues. Germline V gene data show CDR1 as SGHTA and CDR2 as FQGNSA. The ends were cut back, 2 bases at V and 1 base at J, with 4 bases in the middle. This CDR3 reads CASSLYGTDTQYF. CDR3 in DNA: TGTGCCAGCAGCTTATACGGCACAGATACGCAGTATTTT.

This clonotype was observed at least ten times. The V gene is TRBV21-1, the J gene TRBJ2-7; the table gives TRBD1 as D, unverified against the DNA. TRBV21-1 is assigned pseudogene status. This CDR3 region has 19 residues. The CDR3 sequence is CASSTQHEQGASSEYEQYF. CDR3 in DNA: TGTGCCAGCAGCACCCAGCACGAACAGGGGGCGTCTTCGGAATACGAGCAGTACTTC.

The chain is built from TRBV12-3 or TRBV12-4 and TRBJ1-2, with D possibly being TRBD1 (6 bases). Trimming left V 6 bases short and J 3 bases short, with 11 bases between. The CDR3 has 13 residues. The chain's CDR3 is CASSSGQYYGYTF. The DNA of the CDR3 is TGTGCCAGCAGCTCCGGACAGTACTATGGCTACACCTTC.

CDR3 loop: CASSQGIREAFF. The CDR3 bases are TGTGCCAGCAGCCAAGGTATCCGTGAAGCTTTCTTT. The chain is built from TRBV3-1 and TRBJ1-1, with D uncertain. Looked up from germline, CDR1 is LGHDT and CDR2 is YNNKEL (reference sequence). The V and J ends lost 1 base and 7 bases respectively, with 7 bases between them. This CDR3 contains 12 residues.

This clonotype was detected a few times. This rearrangement joins TRBV5-1 to TRBJ2-1; the D gene is possibly TRBD2 (6 bases). The CDR3 runs to 14 residues. V lost 6 bases and J lost 7, with 17 bases in between. Germline lookup yields CDR1 SGHRS and CDR2 YFSETQ. As DNA, the CDR3 is TGCGCCAGCAAAGGGGAGGCCTGGGGGAATGAGCAGTTCTTC. Translated, it gives CASKGEAWGNEQFF. Filled out from reference TRBV5-1 and TRBJ2-1, the complete variable domain reads KAGVTQTPRYLIKTRGQQVTLSCSPISGHRSVSWYQQTPGQGLQFLFEYFSETQRNKGNFPGRFSGRQFSNSRSEMNVSTLELGDSALYLCASKGEAWGNEQFFGPGTRLTVL.